This T cell receptor beta chain was sequenced during a study of control samples from healthy donors and cancer patients. The assay was immunoSEQ multiplex PCR, and TCRdb's table has in-frame clones only and misses some. Altogether tens of thousands of clones are present, about four fifths being singletons, with the ten largest covering around 40%. CDR1 is MNHNY and CDR2 is SVGAGI in the germline V gene (reference sequence). There are 14 residues in the CDR3. V lost 4 bases and J lost 1, with 10 bases in between. The material sequenced was PBMCs. The receptor was isolated from a man in his sixties or seventies with lung cancer. The V and J genes are TRBV6-6 and TRBJ1-2; D unresolved. The CDR3 sequence: CASSSPLVNYGYTF. In DNA, the CDR3 is TGTGCCAGCAGTTCCCCCCTAGTTAACTATGGCTACACCTTC.